Shown below are 10 T cell receptor beta chains from a single sample sequenced in a study of vaccination and CD4 T cells after COVID-19. Each CDR3 protein gets one entry after TCRdb re-called the PCR reads with MiXCR. This table holds about 18,000 distinct CDR3 sequences, less than 65% found once. The source material was CD4+ T cells from blood, sampled after SARS-CoV-2 vaccination. These TCRs come from a human donor who had recovered from COVID-19.

In its sample, this clonotype was seen a few times. The V and J genes are TRBV20-1 and TRBJ1-5, with D tentatively TRBD1 (5 bases). V was pared by 0 bases and J by 9 bases, with 12 bases between. In germline, CDR1 is DFQATT, CDR2 SNEGSKA (reference sequence). This CDR3 is 13 amino acids long. The CDR3 nucleotides read TGCAGTGCTAGAGAGGGTGGGGCCGGGCCCCAGCATTTT. It yields the protein CSAREGGAGPQHF.

The chain recombines TRBV2 with TRBJ1-2; D remains unclear. The CDR3 covers 13 residues. Trimming took off 4 bases at V and 4 bases at J, with 10 bases between the two ends. Looked up from germline, CDR1 is SNHLY and CDR2 is FYNNEI. CDR3 coding DNA: TGTGCCAGCAGTGGGGAAGAACTCTATGGCTACACCTTC. It translates to CASSGEELYGYTF.

The chain combines TRBV28 with TRBJ2-7, with 9 nucleotides matching TRBD2. Germline values: CDR1 MDHEN, CDR2 SYDVKM. The ends lost 2 bases at V and 6 bases at J; junction bases unmatched: 11. The CDR3 is made up of 16 amino acids. The CDR3 sequence is CASSLGGPGLASEQYF. The CDR3 nucleotides read TGTGCCAGCAGTTTAGGGGGTCCGGGACTAGCTTCCGAGCAGTACTTC.

This chain links TRBV21-1 with TRBJ1-2; TRBD1 is the table's D call and was not checked against the DNA. TRBV21-1 is described as a pseudogene. This CDR3 is built from 16 residues. The CDR3 DNA follows: TGTGCCAGCAGCAATGGGGTGACGCAGGGCGGCTATGGCTACACCTTC. Its translation is CASSNGVTQGGYGYTF.

This rearrangement joins TRBV21-1 to TRBJ1-3. TRBV21-1 is an annotated pseudogene. CDR3 length equals 12 residues. CDR3 DNA: TGTGCCAGCAGCAAGAGGGGAAACACCATATATTTT. This gives the protein CASSKRGNTIYF.

V and J are TRBV7-8 and TRBJ2-3; D is possibly TRBD1 (5 bases). The CDR3 is 13 residues long. Per the germline V gene, CDR1 is SGHVS and CDR2 is FQNEAQ. Between the trimmed V and J ends, which lost 5 bases and 6 bases, there was a span of 12 bases. The CDR3 loop reads CASSDQGLDTQYF. The CDR3 DNA follows: TGTGCCAGCAGCGATCAGGGTTTGGATACGCAGTATTTT.

The gene calls are TRBV6-5 and TRBJ1-5; 7 bases match TRBD1. V shed 0 bases and J 9 bases; nucleotides not matched to a gene: 11. Germline V gene data show CDR1 as MNHEY and CDR2 as SVGAGI. The CDR3 contains 16 residues. The DNA for the CDR3 is TGTGCCAGCAGTTACTCGTCACAGGGGCCCATATGGCCCCAGCATTTT. It encodes CASSYSSQGPIWPQHF.

The chain couples TRBV10-3 to TRBJ1-2; maybe TRBD1 (6 bases). Per germline, CDR1 ENHRY and CDR2 SYGVKD. The ends were cut back, 6 bases at V and 2 bases at J, with 10 bases in the middle. The CDR3 has 13 residues. The CDR3 loop is CAISADRNYGYTF. In DNA, the CDR3 is TGTGCCATCAGCGCTGACAGGAACTATGGCTACACCTTC.

The chain has TRBV7-2 and TRBJ2-7, with D maybe TRBD1 (6 bases). Trimming stripped 5 bases from V and 2 bases from J, with 13 bases between. Germline CDR1 is SGHTA and CDR2 is FQGNSA. The length of the CDR3 is 14 residues. Here the CDR3 reads CASSKTGSTYEQYF. The CDR3 nucleotides read TGTGCCAGCAGCAAAACAGGGTCAACCTACGAGCAGTACTTC. The variable domain in full, with the rest retrieved from reference TRBV7-2 and TRBJ2-7, is GAGVSQSPSNKVTEKGKDVELRCDPISGHTALYWYRQSLGQGLEFLIYFQGNSAPDKSGLPSDRFSAERTGGSVSTLTIQRTQQEDSAVYLCASSKTGSTYEQYFGPGTRLTVT.

This chain joins TRBV7-2 and TRBJ2-1, with 8 nucleotides matching TRBD1. Germline V lookup: CDR1 SGHTA, CDR2 FQGNSA. There are 15 residues in the CDR3. J gave up 4 bases and V 1 base, and 3 bases lay outside the gene matches. CDR3 region: CASSLDQGAYNEQFF. CDR3 nucleotide sequence: TGTGCCAGCAGCTTAGATCAGGGGGCATACAATGAGCAGTTCTTC. The complete variable domain, with remaining parts taken from reference TRBV7-2 and TRBJ2-1, reads GAGVSQSPSNKVTEKGKDVELRCDPISGHTALYWYRQSLGQGLEFLIYFQGNSAPDKSGLPSDRFSAERTGGSVSTLTIQRTQQEDSAVYLCASSLDQGAYNEQFFGPGTRLTVL.